What follows are 13 T cell receptor beta chains derived from one specimen sequenced in a study of CD8 T cells in ankylosing spondylitis. Study-wide results and caveats: Blood from ankylosing spondylitis patients appeared to carry a characteristic roughly 8-variant TCR beta motif.

TCRdb reprocessed the 5' RACE reads with MiXCR, giving one entry per CDR3 protein. The table includes about 210,000 distinct CDR3 sequences, 7% to 8% detected once. For these TCRs, the target antigens are not known. The sequencing input was blood, either unsorted or a sorted T cell fraction (not recorded which). The receptor set was obtained from a male donor with ankylosing spondylitis.

The chain has TRBV21-1 and TRBJ2-1; the D call TRBD2 from the table was never checked on the DNA. TRBV21-1 constitutes a pseudogene. The CDR3 covers 20 residues. CDR3 nucleotides: TGTGCCAGCAGCCCCACAAAAGACAGGGGAACTAGCGGGAGAGGGAATGAGCAGTTCTTC. It encodes CASSPTKDRGTSGRGNEQFF.

Many counts were recorded for this clonotype. The gene calls are TRBV20-1 and TRBJ2-7, with a tentative D call TRBD1 (6 bases). The ends were cut back, 4 bases at V and 2 bases at J, with 12 bases in the middle. The germline CDR1 and CDR2 sequences are DFQATT and SNEGSKA (reference sequence). The CDR3 runs 13 residues. The CDR3 sequence is CSATDRETYEQYF. The CDR3 DNA sequence: TGCAGTGCTACGGACAGAGAAACCTACGAGCAGTACTTC.

In this sample, this clonotype turned up a few times. This chain joins TRBV20-1 and TRBJ2-7; possibly TRBD1 or TRBD2 for D (6 bases each). The CDR3 runs to 14 residues. The germline V gene encodes CDR1 DFQATT and CDR2 SNEGSKA (reference sequence). Trimming pared 3 bases from V and 4 bases from J, leaving 16 bases between. The CDR3 spells CSARGATSSYEQYF. The DNA of the CDR3 is TGCAGTGCTAGGGGGGCGACTAGTAGTTACGAGCAGTACTTC.

This clonotype has ten or more counts. This sequence joins TRBV7-2 and TRBJ2-3, with TRBD2 matching over 11 bases. J was trimmed by 0 bases and V by 2 bases; bases with no gene match: 4. The V gene's germline CDR1 is SGHTA and CDR2 FQGNSA. The CDR3 is 17 amino acids. The CDR3 nucleotides are TGTGCCAGCAGCTTAAGGCTAGCGGGGGGCAGCACAGATACGCAGTATTTT. Amino acid sequence: CASSLRLAGGSTDTQYF.

The chain uses TRBV11-1 and TRBJ1-4; perhaps TRBD1 as D (6 bases). This CDR3 contains 18 residues. The ends were cut back, 1 base at V and 5 bases at J, with 20 bases in the middle. Germline V CDR1 and CDR2: SGHAT, FQDESV (reference sequence). Here the CDR3 reads CASSLGLQGRYANEKLFF. CDR3 sequence (DNA): TGTGCCAGCAGCTTAGGGTTGCAGGGGCGATACGCCAATGAAAAACTGTTTTTT.

This clonotype was observed at least ten times. DNA of the CDR3: TGTGCCAGCAGTTTCGGGACTGGGAATCAGCCCCAGCATTTT. Its translation is CASSFGTGNQPQHF. This chain joins TRBV12-3 or TRBV12-4 and TRBJ1-5; tentative D call: TRBD1 (5 bases). The CDR3 is 14 residues long. V dropped 3 bases and J dropped 4 bases, with 10 bases sitting between them.

This clonotype was counted many times. The rearrangement uses TRBV4-3 and TRBJ2-7; 9 bases match TRBD2. V lost 1 base, J lost 0 bases, and 7 bases stayed unmatched. CDR3 length equals 17 residues. CDR1 LGHNA and CDR2 YSLEER come from the germline V gene. CDR3 region: CASSQGVEREDSYEQYF. CDR3 bases: TGCGCCAGCAGCCAAGGGGTTGAGCGGGAGGACTCCTACGAGCAGTACTTC.

A few counts support this clonotype. This sequence joins TRBV20-1 and TRBJ2-7; D unclear. V was pared by 3 bases and J by 6 bases, with 18 bases between. The CDR3 extends over 14 amino acids. Germline V lookup: CDR1 DFQATT, CDR2 SNEGSKA (reference sequence). CDR3 region: CSARAYPDPSEQYF. The CDR3 bases are TGCAGTGCTAGGGCCTACCCGGACCCCTCCGAGCAGTACTTC.

The sample holds many counts of this clonotype. The chain has TRBV29-1 and TRBJ2-2; 7 bases agree with TRBD1. The CDR3 runs to 15 residues. Losses at the gene ends were 6 bases for V and 1 base for J; bases not matched to a gene: 8. Germline-derived CDR1 and CDR2 are SQVTM and ANQGSEA. The CDR3: CSVLSGTENTGELFF. In DNA, the CDR3 is TGCAGCGTGCTATCCGGGACAGAGAACACCGGGGAGCTGTTTTTT.

This clonotype was seen repeatedly, ten times or more. V usage is TRBV6-2 or TRBV6-3 and J usage is TRBJ1-1, with D possibly TRBD1 on 6 matching bases. The CDR3 spans 15 residues. Trimming pared 2 bases from V and 1 base from J, leaving 11 bases between. The germline V gene encodes CDR1 MNHEY and CDR2 SVGEGT. CDR3 bases: TGTGCCAGCAGTTACAGGGGACACTCGAACACTGAAGCTTTCTTT. Amino acid sequence: CASSYRGHSNTEAFF.

This clonotype was seen many times. The chain combines TRBV4-3 with TRBJ2-7; possibly TRBD1 for D (5 bases). The CDR3 covers 13 residues. The ends were cut back, 3 bases at V and 4 bases at J, with 10 bases in the middle. Germline-derived CDR1 and CDR2 are LGHNA and YSLEER. The CDR3 sequence is CASSQQDTYEQYF. CDR3 bases: TGCGCCAGCAGCCAGCAGGACACTTACGAGCAGTACTTC.

The chain is built from TRBV29-1 and TRBJ2-1, with 8 bases fitting TRBD1. Germline V gene lookup returns CDR1 SQVTM and CDR2 ANQGSEA. This CDR3 has 14 residues. J gave up 7 bases and V 4 bases, and 9 bases lay outside the gene matches. The CDR3 nucleotides read TGCAGCGTTGGTCAGGACAGGGATTCGAATGAGCAGTTCTTC. It translates to CSVGQDRDSNEQFF.

A few counts support this clonotype. The CDR3 DNA is TGTGCCAGCAGCGCCAACCCCGGGACTAGCGGGAGAAGGCCCTACGAGCAGTACTTC. It translates to CASSANPGTSGRRPYEQYF. The chain links TRBV11-2 to TRBJ2-7; 14 nucleotides agree with TRBD2. The CDR3 extends over 19 amino acids. J was trimmed by 2 bases and V by 5 bases; bases with no gene match: 14. Germline V gene data show CDR1 as SGHAT and CDR2 as FQNNGV.